The T cell receptor (beta chain) under discussion was sequenced for a study of cytomegalovirus exposure and HLA in healthy donors. PCR primers comprised 60 Vbeta and 13 Jbeta primers. Method: immunoSEQ multiplex PCR; TCRdb's copy keeps in-frame clones and lacks some. The table has 100,000 to 150,000 clones, roughly 70% seen once. These donors counted as nominally healthy when sampled, but unrecorded immune exposures were likely. In regard to this clone: The antigen is undetermined.

General study points: For most TCR beta V segments, an earlier analysis put the productive rate at about 87% or about 30% of the time. Later analysis demonstrated an association between a missense DCLRE1C variant and TCR beta V- and J-gene trimming.

The V and J ends lost 2 bases and 1 base respectively, with 9 bases between them. Germline CDR1 is SGHNT and CDR2 is YYREEE (reference sequence). The CDR3 loop spans 14 amino acids. This sequence joins TRBV5-4 and TRBJ1-1; weak D call: TRBD1 (6 bases). The specimen was PBMCs. The sequence derives from a man aged 25 to 40 in good health and CMV-seronegative. The CDR3 bases are TGTGCCAGCAGCTTCGACAGGCAGAACACTGAAGCTTTCTTT. Residues: CASSFDRQNTEAFF.